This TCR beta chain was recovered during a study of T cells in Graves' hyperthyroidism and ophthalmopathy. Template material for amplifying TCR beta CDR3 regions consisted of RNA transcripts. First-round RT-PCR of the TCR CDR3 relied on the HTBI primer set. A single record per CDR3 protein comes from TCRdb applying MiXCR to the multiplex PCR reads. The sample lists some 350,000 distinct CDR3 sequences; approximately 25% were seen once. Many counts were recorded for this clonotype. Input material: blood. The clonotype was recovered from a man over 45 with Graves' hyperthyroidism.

The CDR3 nucleotides read TGTGCCAGCAGCCCGCGGACTAGCGGGAGCGGGCAGACCCAGTACTTC. Amino acid sequence: CASSPRTSGSGQTQYF. The V gene is TRBV11-3, the J gene TRBJ2-5; TRBD2 aligns across 13 bases. Germline-derived CDR1 and CDR2 are SGHNT and YENEEA. The CDR3 has 16 residues. Germline trimming cut 5 bases from V and 6 bases from J; bases unmatched to any gene: 9.